Each of the 8 T cell receptor beta chains below was sequenced from the same sample in a study of T cell changes during pregnancy in multiple sclerosis. The repertoire was sequenced with immunoSEQ multiplex PCR; TCRdb's copy has only in-frame clones and lacks some. The data hold some 49,000 clones, with roughly 89% observed a single time. The sequencing here drew on peripheral blood, taken after pregnancy. The receptors originated from a female donor in good health, enrolled as a control in a pregnancy study.

The chain combines TRBV28 with TRBJ2-1; tentative D call: TRBD1 (5 bases). V was shortened by 11 bases and J by 9 bases, with 17 bases between the two germline ends. The germline CDR1 and CDR2 sequences are MDHEN and SYDVKM. The length of the CDR3 is 12 residues. Here the CDR3 DNA reads TGTGCCTCCGGCAGGGCCTCTATTGAGCAGTTCTTC. Translating it yields CASGRASIEQFF.

This chain uses TRBV9 with TRBJ2-1; 10 positions match TRBD2. CDR3 length: 16 amino acids. Germline-derived CDR1 and CDR2 are SGDLS and YYNGEE. J gave up 7 bases and V 2 bases, and 9 bases lay outside the gene matches. Written as DNA, the CDR3 is TGTGCCAGCAGCGTGGCCGTTCTAGCGGGGGATAATGAGCAGTTCTTC. Protein sequence: CASSVAVLAGDNEQFF.

This chain links TRBV5-4 with TRBJ2-1, with TRBD2 matching 9 bases. Per the germline V gene, CDR1 is SGHNT and CDR2 is YYREEE (reference sequence). V lost 5 bases, J lost 0 bases, and 9 bases stayed unmatched. This CDR3 is 17 amino acids long. CDR3 nucleotides: TGTGCCAGCAGAGGAGGCGGGAGGGCCTTCTCCTACAATGAGCAGTTCTTC. Translation: CASRGGGRAFSYNEQFF.

The rearrangement uses TRBV18 and TRBJ1-1; D is undetermined. Germline loops: CDR1 KGHSH, CDR2 LQKENI. With 8 bases removed from V and 5 bases from J, the gap between germline ends came to 15 bases. CDR3 size: 13 residues. This CDR3 reads CASTSQALTEAFF. The CDR3 coding sequence is TGTGCCAGCACCTCCCAGGCGCTGACTGAAGCTTTCTTT.

This sequence joins TRBV10-3 and TRBJ1-1; D possibly corresponds to TRBD1 (5 bases). Trimming stripped 11 bases from V and 4 bases from J, with 11 bases between. The CDR3 has 11 amino acids. Germline V gives CDR1 ENHRY, CDR2 SYGVKD. Written as DNA, the CDR3 is TGTGCCTCCAGGGTGGGCACTGAAGCTTTCTTT. Translating gives CASRVGTEAFF.

This chain joins TRBV6-6 and TRBJ2-2; 7 positions agree with TRBD2. CDR1 is MNHNY, CDR2 SVGAGI, per germline (reference sequence). This CDR3 is built from 14 residues. The junction had 9 bases not matched to a gene; V was cut back by 7 bases and J by 7 bases. The CDR3 sequence: CASTPGLLYGELFF. DNA of the CDR3: TGTGCCAGCACCCCGGGACTACTTTACGGGGAGCTGTTTTTT.

J is TRBJ2-7 and V is TRBV28, with 9 bases that match TRBD2. Trimming at V came to 5 bases and at J to 2 bases, leaving 10 bases not matched to a gene. The CDR3 has 16 residues. Germline CDR1 MDHEN, CDR2 SYDVKM. The DNA for the CDR3 is TGTGCCAGCAGTCTCGTGGGAGCGGGAGGCCCCTACGAGCAGTACTTC. This gives the protein CASSLVGAGGPYEQYF.

The chain carries TRBV19 and TRBJ1-5; 9 bases are shared with TRBD1. This CDR3 spans 15 amino acids. Germline V CDR1 and CDR2: LNHDA, SQIVND (reference sequence). The V segment lost 3 bases and the J segment 2 bases; nucleotides outside the gene matches: 2. CDR3: CASSMDRGGNQPQHF. The CDR3 DNA reads as TGTGCCAGTAGTATGGACAGGGGAGGCAATCAGCCCCAGCATTTT.